This T cell receptor (beta chain) was obtained from a study of cytomegalovirus exposure and HLA in healthy donors. Study-wide findings and caveats: The study listed around 150 cytomegalovirus-associated TCR beta chains. Later analysis demonstrated an association between a missense DCLRE1C variant and TCR beta V- and J-gene trimming. Rates of TCR association differed by HLA locus in a later analysis, with DRB1 highest and HLA-C lowest.

About this clone itself: Its antigen is as yet unknown.

From germline, CDR1 is SGHTA and CDR2 FQGTGA. The V end lost 2 bases, the J end lost 3 bases, and 14 bases lay between the germline ends. The CDR3 covers 15 residues. Both 60 Vbeta primers and 13 Jbeta primers went into the PCR. Clones were sequenced by immunoSEQ multiplex PCR, and TCRdb holds only the in-frame ones, with some missing. Among 75,000 to 95,000 clones, around 78% were seen once, and the ten largest hold approximately 4.7%. The rearrangement links TRBV7-3 to TRBJ2-7; tentatively, D is TRBD1 (6 bases). The sequence derives from a male donor in good health and CMV-seropositive. The sample comprised PBMCs. The CDR3 here is CASSLGAGAFYEQYF. The CDR3 nucleotides are TGTGCCAGCAGCTTAGGGGCAGGGGCGTTCTACGAGCAGTACTTC.